Below, one TCR beta chain is given with its context. Its specificity is unknown. The CDR3 runs to 14 residues. The V end lost 4 bases, the J end lost 4 bases, and 14 bases lay between the germline ends. Germline values: CDR1 LNHNV, CDR2 YYDKDF (reference sequence). Assay: immunoSEQ multiplex PCR; the TCRdb copy retains only in-frame clones and omits some. Among 95,000 to 150,000 clones listed, 80% to 90% were seen once. The sample is drawn from a study of T cell responses to AZD1222 COVID-19 vaccine. Overall study findings and caveats: Spike-specific TCR breadth and depth rose after two AZD1222 doses.

The source of this sequence is an adult in good health. The chain recombines TRBV15 with TRBJ2-7; tentative D call: TRBD2 (6 bases). The sample was peripheral blood, taken on day 0 of AZD1222 vaccination. The DNA of the CDR3 is TGTGCCACCAGCAACCCGGGAGCAGGGTACGAGCAGTACTTC. Protein product: CATSNPGAGYEQYF.